A selection of T cell receptor beta chains follows, all from one sample in a study of cytomegalovirus exposure and HLA in healthy donors. Sequenced by immunoSEQ multiplex PCR; TCRdb stores in-frame clones only, minus some. Of more than 150,000 clones in the sample, more than 70% are singletons; the top ten hold just under 3%. Sequences were obtained from PBMCs. Receptor source: a man between 18 and 29 years old in good health and CMV-seronegative. CDR3s include the opening cysteine and the closing phenylalanine or tryptophan. Each record gives: V gene, J gene, clone size, D gene, CDR3 protein, CDR3 DNA. The D gene is left open where the match is weak. Size is stated for part of the rows, as once, few or many counts, or as a class when the clone is expanded.

v_gene: TRBV7-2; j_gene: TRBJ1-5; abundance: few; d_gene: NA; CDR3aa: CASSFSTGRGSNQPQHF; CDR3nt: TGTGCCAGCAGCTTCTCCACAGGGCGTGGGAGCAATCAGCCCCAGCATTTT
v_gene: TRBV7-8; j_gene: TRBJ2-1; abundance: NA; d_gene: NA; CDR3aa: CASSLRENSNNEQFF; CDR3nt: TGTGCCAGCAGCCTCCGTGAGAATTCTAACAATGAGCAGTTCTTC
v_gene: TRBV7-9; j_gene: TRBJ2-5; abundance: once; d_gene: TRBD1; CDR3aa: CASSLSWGQGTETQYF; CDR3nt: TGTGCCAGCAGCTTATCCTGGGGACAGGGTACGGAGACCCAGTACTTC
v_gene: TRBV5-1; j_gene: TRBJ2-7; abundance: NA; d_gene: NA; CDR3aa: CASKDEGVEEQYF; CDR3nt: TGCGCCAGCAAAGACGAGGGGGTGGAAGAGCAGTACTTC
v_gene: TRBV4-3; j_gene: TRBJ1-1; abundance: once; d_gene: NA; CDR3aa: CASSQDRWAREAFF; CDR3nt: TGCGCCAGCAGCCAAGATCGATGGGCGCGAGAAGCTTTCTTT
v_gene: TRBV19; j_gene: TRBJ2-3; abundance: NA; d_gene: TRBD1; CDR3aa: CASNTGTGVTDTQYF; CDR3nt: TGTGCCAGTAATACCGGGACAGGGGTAACAGATACGCAGTATTTT
v_gene: TRBV6-1; j_gene: TRBJ1-5; abundance: few; d_gene: TRBD1; CDR3aa: CASKTDRGLNQPQHF; CDR3nt: TGTGCCAGCAAGACGGACAGGGGGTTGAATCAGCCCCAGCATTTT
v_gene: TRBV15; j_gene: TRBJ2-7; abundance: NA; d_gene: TRBD2; CDR3aa: CATSTMEVTGTTNIGEQYF; CDR3nt: TGTGCCACCAGCACCATGGAAGTGACCGGGACTACTAACATCGGGGAGCAGTACTTC
v_gene: TRBV4-1; j_gene: TRBJ2-1; abundance: NA; d_gene: TRBD2; CDR3aa: CASSPAGAGLYNEQFF; CDR3nt: TGCGCCAGCAGCCCAGCGGGAGCGGGGTTATACAATGAGCAGTTCTTC
v_gene: TRBV27; j_gene: TRBJ1-1; abundance: NA; d_gene: NA; CDR3aa: CASSLRLGNTEAFF; CDR3nt: TGTGCCAGCAGTCTACGACTTGGAAACACTGAAGCTTTCTTT
v_gene: TRBV6-4; j_gene: TRBJ2-1; abundance: NA; d_gene: TRBD2; CDR3aa: CASSIAGASSYNEQFF; CDR3nt: TGTGCCAGCAGTATAGCGGGGGCTAGCTCCTACAATGAGCAGTTCTTC
v_gene: TRBV7-2; j_gene: TRBJ2-3; abundance: NA; d_gene: NA; CDR3aa: CASSPRLYLGTDTQYF; CDR3nt: TGTGCCAGCAGCCCTCGACTGTACCTCGGCACAGATACGCAGTATTTT
v_gene: TRBV5-6; j_gene: TRBJ2-7; abundance: NA; d_gene: TRBD2; CDR3aa: CASSLWLAGSYEQYF; CDR3nt: TGTGCCAGCAGCTTGTGGCTAGCGGGAAGTTACGAGCAGTACTTC
v_gene: TRBV27; j_gene: TRBJ2-7; abundance: NA; d_gene: TRBD1; CDR3aa: CASSSLTGGNYEQYF; CDR3nt: TGTGCCAGCAGTTCTCTAACAGGGGGCAACTACGAGCAGTACTTC
v_gene: TRBV5-1; j_gene: TRBJ1-2; abundance: NA; d_gene: TRBD1; CDR3aa: CASSLEWTGRNYGYTF; CDR3nt: TGCGCCAGCAGCTTGGAGTGGACAGGTAGAAACTATGGCTACACCTTC
v_gene: TRBV27; j_gene: TRBJ2-3; abundance: NA; d_gene: TRBD2; CDR3aa: CASSKRTGGLGPDTQYF; CDR3nt: TGTGCCAGCAGCAAACGAACGGGAGGGCTTGGGCCAGATACGCAGTATTTT
v_gene: TRBV28; j_gene: TRBJ1-1; abundance: once; d_gene: TRBD1; CDR3aa: CASSPRQGRKAFF; CDR3nt: TGTGCCAGCAGTCCAAGACAGGGGAGAAAAGCTTTCTTT
v_gene: TRBV7-2; j_gene: TRBJ1-3; abundance: few; d_gene: TRBD1; CDR3aa: CASSSQQGAGNTIYF; CDR3nt: TGTGCCAGCAGCTCACAACAGGGGGCTGGAAACACCATATATTTT
v_gene: TRBV5-1; j_gene: TRBJ2-4; abundance: NA; d_gene: NA; CDR3aa: CASSEARDISRNIQYF; CDR3nt: TGCGCCAGCAGCGAGGCCCGGGACATCTCAAGGAACATTCAGTACTTC
v_gene: TRBV11-2; j_gene: TRBJ1-5; abundance: NA; d_gene: NA; CDR3aa: CASSWAAHQPQHF; CDR3nt: TGTGCCAGCAGCTGGGCAGCCCATCAGCCCCAGCATTTT
v_gene: TRBV19; j_gene: TRBJ1-1; abundance: NA; d_gene: TRBD1; CDR3aa: CASKSGGHNTEAFF; CDR3nt: TGTGCCAGTAAGTCAGGGGGCCATAACACTGAAGCTTTCTTT
v_gene: TRBV7-5; j_gene: TRBJ1-2; abundance: NA; d_gene: NA; CDR3aa: CARRLPGAISLQSGYTF; CDR3nt: TGTGCCAGAAGACTACCAGGGGCGATATCCCTGCAAAGTGGCTACACCTTC
v_gene: TRBV7-9; j_gene: TRBJ2-3; abundance: NA; d_gene: NA; CDR3aa: CASSPHLNSTDTQYF; CDR3nt: TGTGCCAGCAGCCCCCATCTAAATAGCACAGATACGCAGTATTTT
v_gene: TRBV4-1; j_gene: TRBJ1-2; abundance: NA; d_gene: TRBD1; CDR3aa: CASSQEFVGRGLGYTF; CDR3nt: TGCGCCAGCAGCCAAGAGTTCGTAGGCAGGGGGCTTGGCTACACCTTC
v_gene: TRBV19; j_gene: TRBJ2-3; abundance: once; d_gene: TRBD1; CDR3aa: CASSIWTGNSGTDTQYF; CDR3nt: TGTGCCAGTAGTATTTGGACAGGGAACAGTGGCACAGATACGCAGTATTTT
v_gene: TRBV28; j_gene: TRBJ1-2; abundance: NA; d_gene: NA; CDR3aa: CASSIRMGSLDHYGYTF; CDR3nt: TGTGCCAGCAGCATAAGGATGGGGAGTTTAGATCACTATGGCTACACCTTC
v_gene: TRBV10-1; j_gene: TRBJ2-5; abundance: once; d_gene: TRBD2; CDR3aa: CASSESSGAGAEETQYF; CDR3nt: TGCGCCAGCAGTGAGTCGTCCGGAGCGGGGGCGGAAGAGACCCAGTACTTC
v_gene: TRBV29-1; j_gene: TRBJ1-1; abundance: NA; d_gene: TRBD1; CDR3aa: CSVENRDRSTEAFF; CDR3nt: TGCAGCGTTGAAAACAGGGACAGATCCACTGAAGCTTTCTTT
v_gene: TRBV5-1; j_gene: TRBJ2-5; abundance: once; d_gene: TRBD1; CDR3aa: CASSGTGGTETQYF; CDR3nt: TGCGCCAGCAGCGGGACAGGGGGCACGGAGACCCAGTACTTC
v_gene: TRBV14; j_gene: TRBJ2-7; abundance: NA; d_gene: TRBD2; CDR3aa: CASSGEGTYEQYF; CDR3nt: TGTGCCAGCAGCGGGGAGGGAACCTACGAGCAGTACTTC
v_gene: TRBV6-1; j_gene: TRBJ2-5; abundance: NA; d_gene: TRBD1; CDR3aa: CASSETGTVQETQYF; CDR3nt: TGTGCCAGCAGTGAGACCGGGACAGTCCAAGAGACCCAGTACTTC